The T cell receptor (beta chain) under discussion was sequenced for a study of control samples from healthy donors and cancer patients. CDR3 size: 13 residues. Unmatched junction bases numbered 2, after V lost 5 bases and J lost 2 bases. Germline CDR1 SGHAT, CDR2 FQDESV (reference sequence). Generated by immunoSEQ multiplex PCR, the TCRdb table keeps only in-frame clones and is missing some. Of around 120,000 clones listed, roughly 94% are singletons. This sequence originates from a man aged 30-40 years in good health. The specimen sequenced was blood. The chain recombines TRBV11-1 with TRBJ2-5; TRBD1 matches at 7 bases. The DNA for the CDR3 is TGTGCCAGCAGCGGGGGACAGCAAGAGACCCAGTACTTC. Translation: CASSGGQQETQYF. Supplemented by reference TRBV11-1 and TRBJ2-5, the full variable domain reads EAEVAQSPRYKITEKSQAVAFWCDPISGHATLYWYRQILGQGPELLVQFQDESVVDDSQLPKDRFSAERLKGVDSTLKIQPAELGDSAMYLCASSGGQQETQYFGPGTRLLVL.